One and the same sample provided the 28 T cell receptor beta chains below, sequenced in a study of cytomegalovirus exposure and HLA in healthy donors. The PCR made use of 60 Vbeta and 13 Jbeta primers. The method was immunoSEQ multiplex PCR; TCRdb's version includes in-frame clones alone and lacks a portion of them. The top ten hold 1.5% to 2% of the sample, which has 150,000 to 200,000 clones, about 85% seen once. The sequenced sample consisted of PBMCs. The receptors derive from a woman in her 50s in good health and CMV-seronegative.

This rearrangement joins TRBV18 to TRBJ1-1; unclear D gene. V lost 1 base, J lost 0 bases, and 9 bases lay in between. Germline V gene data show CDR1 as KGHSH and CDR2 as LQKENI. The CDR3 extends over 15 amino acids. The CDR3 nucleotides read TGTGCCAGCTCACCACTTGGGCAGCTGAACACTGAAGCTTTCTTT. Protein product: CASSPLGQLNTEAFF.

The chain uses TRBV6-6 and TRBJ1-2; D call uncertain. This CDR3 is built from 13 residues. V was clipped by 2 bases and J by 1 base, with 5 bases between them. CDR1 and CDR2 (germline): MNHNY, SVGAGI (reference sequence). The CDR3 spells CASSYSVNYGYTF. CDR3 bases: TGTGCCAGCAGTTACAGCGTTAACTATGGCTACACCTTC.

The CDR3 loop reads CATSARPSGASYNEQFF. The CDR3, as DNA: TGTGCCACCAGCGCACGTCCTAGCGGGGCTTCCTACAATGAGCAGTTCTTC. This chain connects TRBV15 to TRBJ2-1, with 9 bases aligning to TRBD2. Germline V gene sequence: CDR1 LNHNV, CDR2 YYDKDF (reference sequence). The length of the CDR3 is 17 residues. V was clipped by 5 bases and J by 1 base; unmatched bases: 9.

The gene calls are TRBV2 and TRBJ2-6, with 9 bases lining up with TRBD1. The CDR3 contains 17 residues. Losses at the gene ends were 6 bases for V and 3 bases for J; bases not matched to a gene: 9. Germline V gene data show CDR1 as SNHLY and CDR2 as FYNNEI. The CDR3 DNA reads TGTGCCAGCAGGATGGACAGGGGCGTAGGTGGGGCCAACGTCCTGACTTTC. Its translation is CASRMDRGVGGANVLTF.

The CDR3 coding sequence is TGTGCCAGCGAGGGTGAGGCGGCGTCCTCCTACGAGCAGTACTTC. Translated: CASEGEAASSYEQYF. The gene calls are TRBV6-1 and TRBJ2-7; TRBD2 might be the D (5 bases). V was cut by 8 bases and J by 0 bases, with 17 bases left in between. CDR1 and CDR2 (germline): MNHNS, SASEGT. The CDR3 is 15 residues long.

The chain couples TRBV13 to TRBJ2-7; 8 bases map to TRBD2. Germline V gives CDR1 PRHDT, CDR2 FYEKMQ (reference sequence). V dropped 2 bases and J dropped 3; count of bases not matched to a gene: 9. The CDR3 spans 16 residues. This CDR3 is CASSLQASGRHYEQYF. As DNA, the CDR3 is TGTGCCAGCAGCTTACAGGCTAGCGGGCGGCACTACGAGCAGTACTTC.

The chain recombines TRBV14 with TRBJ2-2; D might be TRBD2 (5 bases). The V and J ends lost 1 base and 4 bases respectively, with 7 bases between them. This CDR3 region has 14 residues. CDR1 is SGHDN, CDR2 FVKESK, per germline. CDR3 nucleotide sequence: TGTGCCAGCAGCCAAGGAGGGTTCACCGGGGAGCTGTTTTTT. The encoded protein is CASSQGGFTGELFF.

The V and J genes are TRBV28 and TRBJ1-2; TRBD1 is a possible D gene (5 bases). The CDR3 consists of 14 residues. CDR1 is MDHEN, CDR2 SYDVKM, per germline. V shed 2 bases and J shed 3 bases, with 10 bases lying between them. CDR3 sequence: CASSLRGLDYGYTF. Written as DNA, the CDR3 is TGTGCCAGCAGTTTAAGGGGATTGGACTATGGCTACACCTTC.

The chain uses TRBV4-3 and TRBJ1-5; D gene unclear. Germline V gives CDR1 LGHNA, CDR2 YSLEER. V was pared by 1 base and J by 0 bases, with 4 bases between. This CDR3 contains 14 residues. The CDR3 region is CASSQVHSNQPQHF. CDR3 DNA: TGCGCCAGCAGCCAAGTTCATAGCAATCAGCCCCAGCATTTT.

The chain carries TRBV7-2 and TRBJ2-2, with D maybe TRBD1 (9 bases). The CDR3 spans 16 residues. Germline V CDR1 and CDR2: SGHTA, FQGNSA. V shed 5 bases and J shed 6 bases, with 19 bases lying between them. The CDR3 nucleotides are TGTGCCAGCAGCCGCGGGGGGACAGGGAGAGCCGGGGAGCTGTTTTTT. Its protein is CASSRGGTGRAGELFF.

The V call is TRBV25-1, the J call TRBJ1-2; 9 positions agree with TRBD1. Germline loops: CDR1 MGHDK, CDR2 SYGVNS. Trimming at V came to 1 base and at J to 1 base, leaving 7 bases not matched to a gene. CDR3 length equals 17 residues. The CDR3 region is CASSEWGDRAINYGYTF. The DNA for the CDR3 is TGTGCCAGCAGTGAATGGGGGGACAGGGCAATTAACTATGGCTACACCTTC.

This clone appeared once. This chain joins TRBV25-1 and TRBJ1-3; unclear D gene. V was clipped by 5 bases and J by 4 bases, with 12 bases between them. The CDR3 consists of 14 residues. Germline V gives CDR1 MGHDK, CDR2 SYGVNS. CDR3: CASSLTGYGNTIYF. CDR3 in DNA: TGTGCCAGCAGTTTGACGGGTTACGGAAACACCATATATTTT.

The gene calls are TRBV21-1 and TRBJ1-3; the table calls TRBD1, which could not be checked here. TRBV21-1 is a pseudogene locus. This CDR3 region has 17 residues. CDR3 nucleotide sequence: TGTGCCAGCAGCAAAGGGGTACAGGCAGTTATTGTAGACACCATATATTTT. The encoded protein is CASSKGVQAVIVDTIYF.

The chain uses TRBV7-8 and TRBJ2-5, with 16 positions matching TRBD2. The CDR3 length is 18 residues. The V gene end was trimmed by 4 bases and the J gene end by 2 bases; junction bases not matched to a gene: 7. The germline V gene encodes CDR1 SGHVS and CDR2 FQNEAQ. The CDR3 here is CASSSPGTSGGVQETQYF. Here the CDR3 DNA reads TGTGCCAGCAGCTCCCCGGGGACTAGCGGGGGGGTTCAAGAGACCCAGTACTTC.

The chain has TRBV9 and TRBJ1-2, with 7 bases that match TRBD1. J gave up 8 bases and V 3 bases, and 13 bases lay outside the gene matches. The CDR3 consists of 15 residues. Germline CDR1 and CDR2: SGDLS and YYNGEE. The CDR3 loop reads CASSALRGREGGYTF. CDR3 DNA: TGTGCCAGCAGCGCCCTGAGGGGGCGCGAGGGAGGCTACACCTTC.

The gene calls are TRBV7-8 and TRBJ2-1, with no clear D. Germline-derived CDR1 and CDR2 are SGHVS and FQNEAQ. Between the trimmed V and J ends, which lost 3 bases and 15 bases, there was a span of 3 bases. The CDR3 runs to 8 residues. DNA of the CDR3: TGTGCCAGCAGCTTCTGGTTCTTC. Protein: CASSFWFF.

This clone showed up just once. The chain carries TRBV7-2 and TRBJ2-5; perhaps TRBD2 as D (6 bases). The CDR3 totals 15 residues. V dropped 1 base and J dropped 1 base, with 10 bases sitting between them. CDR1 is SGHTA and CDR2 is FQGNSA in the germline V gene. The CDR3 DNA is TGTGCCAGCAGCTTAGGGGGCGGGGTCCAAGAGACCCAGTACTTC. Its protein product is CASSLGGGVQETQYF. The whole variable domain, remainder taken from reference TRBV7-2 and TRBJ2-5, is GAGVSQSPSNKVTEKGKDVELRCDPISGHTALYWYRQSLGQGLEFLIYFQGNSAPDKSGLPSDRFSAERTGGSVSTLTIQRTQQEDSAVYLCASSLGGGVQETQYFGPGTRLLVL.

This clone was seen once. V and J are TRBV27 and TRBJ2-3; 12 bases fit TRBD2. The germline gives CDR1 MNHEY, CDR2 SMNVEV (reference sequence). Trimming took 2 bases from V and 1 from J; bases not matched to a gene: 7. This CDR3 comprises 18 residues. The CDR3 here is CASSLRLAGGPGTDTQYF. The DNA for the CDR3 is TGTGCCAGCAGTTTACGCCTAGCGGGAGGGCCGGGCACAGATACGCAGTATTTT.

The V call is TRBV5-6, the J call TRBJ2-5; 10 bases agree with TRBD2. The J call may not be correct, given that the DNA end is closer to TRBJ2-7. Per the germline V gene, CDR1 is SGHDT and CDR2 is YYEEEE. The CDR3 has 15 amino acids. The CDR3, as DNA: TGTGCCAGCAGCACTATCCGACTAGCGGGCTACGAGCAGTACTTC. The encoded protein is CASSTIRLAGYEQYF.

This sequence joins TRBV4-2 and TRBJ2-1, with unresolved D. The CDR3 loop spans 14 amino acids. Germline values: CDR1 LGHNA, CDR2 YNFKEQ. V lost 0 bases and J lost 10, with 13 bases in between. The CDR3 here is CASSQEWLKREQFF. CDR3 sequence (DNA): TGTGCCAGCAGCCAAGAATGGCTCAAGAGGGAGCAGTTCTTC.

This chain connects TRBV5-1 to TRBJ2-7; TRBD2 matches at 7 bases. The trim removed 4 bases at V and 2 bases at J, leaving 9 bases unmatched. Germline CDR1 and CDR2: SGHRS and YFSETQ. This CDR3 has 15 residues. The CDR3 protein is CASSPTSGATYEQYF. Here the CDR3 DNA reads TGCGCCAGCAGCCCAACGAGCGGGGCAACCTACGAGCAGTACTTC.

V usage is TRBV27 and J usage is TRBJ1-4, with 9 bases aligning to TRBD1. J gave up 7 bases and V 5 bases, and 11 bases lay outside the gene matches. The length of the CDR3 is 16 residues. Germline loops: CDR1 MNHEY, CDR2 SMNVEV (reference sequence). CDR3 DNA sequence: TGTGCCAGCAGTGGAGGCCGGGGGACAGGGCTTGAAAAACTGTTTTTT. This codes for CASSGGRGTGLEKLFF. The full variable domain, in which reference TRBV27 and TRBJ1-4 provide the parts outside the CDR3, is EAQVTQNPRYLITVTGKKLTVTCSQNMNHEYMSWYRQDPGLGLRQIYYSMNVEVTDKGDVPEGYKVSRKEKRNFPLILESPSPNQTSLYFCASSGGRGTGLEKLFFGSGTQLSVL.

The CDR3 bases are TGCGCCAGCAGCCCGGGACTAGTAGCGGTCGATGAGCAGTTCTTC. It encodes CASSPGLVAVDEQFF. The chain employs TRBV5-1 and TRBJ2-1; 8 nucleotides agree with TRBD2. The CDR3 runs to 15 residues. The V gene's germline CDR1 is SGHRS and CDR2 YFSETQ. V was clipped by 4 bases and J by 8 bases; unmatched bases: 11.

This chain connects TRBV19 to TRBJ2-3; D might be TRBD2 (6 bases). Between the trimmed V and J ends, which lost 7 bases and 4 bases, there was a span of 18 bases. Germline CDR1 reads LNHDA; CDR2 reads SQIVND (reference sequence). The CDR3 has 15 amino acids. CDR3 nucleotides: TGTGCCAGTACCTCCTCGGCGGGGCCCGCAGATACGCAGTATTTT. Protein: CASTSSAGPADTQYF.

The V and J genes are TRBV19 and TRBJ2-1, with 7 bases identical to TRBD2. CDR1 and CDR2 (germline): LNHDA, SQIVND (reference sequence). There are 11 residues in the CDR3. V shed 3 bases and J 14 bases; nucleotides not matched to a gene: 4. CDR3 region: CASSMPLAEFF. The CDR3 DNA follows: TGTGCCAGTAGTATGCCCCTAGCGGAGTTCTTC.

The chain joins TRBV7-2 to TRBJ2-7; 7 bases map to TRBD1. Germline trimming cut 6 bases from V and 5 bases from J; bases unmatched to any gene: 7. This CDR3 is built from 13 residues. Germline CDR1 is SGHTA and CDR2 is FQGNSA. The CDR3 is CASSTSTGNEQYF. In nucleotides, the CDR3 is TGTGCCAGCAGTACATCGACAGGGAACGAGCAGTACTTC.

V usage is TRBV19 and J usage is TRBJ2-1; TRBD1 might be the D (6 bases). This CDR3 has 14 amino acids. Trimming removed 4 bases at V and 7 bases at J, with 14 bases between. The germline CDR1 and CDR2 sequences are LNHDA and SQIVND (reference sequence). CDR3 in DNA: TGTGCCAGTAGTACCTTAGACAGGACGAATGAGCAGTTCTTC. Its protein product is CASSTLDRTNEQFF.

The rearrangement uses TRBV6-5 and TRBJ1-2; D is undetermined. This CDR3 has 13 residues. Germline CDR1 and CDR2: MNHEY and SVGAGI. The ends were cut back, 6 bases at V and 8 bases at J, with 16 bases in the middle. Written as DNA, the CDR3 is TGTGCCAGCAGCCTCACGAGAGGCAGCGGCTACACCTTC. This sequence encodes CASSLTRGSGYTF.